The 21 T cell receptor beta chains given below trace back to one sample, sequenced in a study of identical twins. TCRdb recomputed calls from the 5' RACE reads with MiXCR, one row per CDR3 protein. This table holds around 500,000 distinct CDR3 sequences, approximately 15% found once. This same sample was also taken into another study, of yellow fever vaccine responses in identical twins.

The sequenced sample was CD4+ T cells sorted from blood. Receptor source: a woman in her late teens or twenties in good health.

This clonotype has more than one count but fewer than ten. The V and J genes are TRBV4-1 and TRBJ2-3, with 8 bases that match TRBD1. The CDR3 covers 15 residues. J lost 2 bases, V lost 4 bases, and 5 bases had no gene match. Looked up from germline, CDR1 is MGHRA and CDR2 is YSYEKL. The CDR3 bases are TGCGCCAGCAGCCTAAGACAGGGGACCACAGATACGCAGTATTTT. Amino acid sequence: CASSLRQGTTDTQYF.

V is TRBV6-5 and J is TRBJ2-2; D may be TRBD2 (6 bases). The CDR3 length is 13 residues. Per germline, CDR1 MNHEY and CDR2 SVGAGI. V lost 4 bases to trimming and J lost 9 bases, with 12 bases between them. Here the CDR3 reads CASSLWGGRELFF. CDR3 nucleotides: TGTGCCAGCAGTTTATGGGGAGGCCGGGAGCTGTTTTTT.

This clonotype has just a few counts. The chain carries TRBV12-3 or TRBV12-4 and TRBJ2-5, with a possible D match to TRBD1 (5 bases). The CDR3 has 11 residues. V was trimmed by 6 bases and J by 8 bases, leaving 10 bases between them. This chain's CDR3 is CASSRRVTQYF. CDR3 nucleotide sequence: TGTGCCAGCAGCCGCAGGGTTACCCAGTACTTC.

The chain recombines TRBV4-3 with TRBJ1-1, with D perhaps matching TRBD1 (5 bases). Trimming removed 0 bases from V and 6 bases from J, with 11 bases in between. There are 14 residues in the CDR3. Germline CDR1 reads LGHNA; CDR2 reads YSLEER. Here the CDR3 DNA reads TGCGCCAGCAGCCAAGACAGGGCTCGGCCTGAAGCTTTCTTT. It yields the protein CASSQDRARPEAFF.

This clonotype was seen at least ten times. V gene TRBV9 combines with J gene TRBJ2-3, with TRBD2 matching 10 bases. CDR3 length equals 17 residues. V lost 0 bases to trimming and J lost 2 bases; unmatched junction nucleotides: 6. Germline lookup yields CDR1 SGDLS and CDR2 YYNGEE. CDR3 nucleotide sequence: TGTGCCAGCAGCGTAGGAGGAAGCGGGGGGGCCACAGATACGCAGTATTTT. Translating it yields CASSVGGSGGATDTQYF. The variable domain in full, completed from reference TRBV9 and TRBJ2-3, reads DSGVTQTPKHLITATGQRVTLRCSPRSGDLSVYWYQQSLDQGLQFLIQYYNGEERAKGNILERFSAQQFPDLHSELNLSSLELGDSALYFCASSVGGSGGATDTQYFGPGTRLTVL.

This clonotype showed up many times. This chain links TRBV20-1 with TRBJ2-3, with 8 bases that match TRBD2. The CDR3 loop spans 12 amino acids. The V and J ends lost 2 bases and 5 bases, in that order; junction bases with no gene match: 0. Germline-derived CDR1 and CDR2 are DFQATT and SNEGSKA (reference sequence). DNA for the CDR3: TGCAGTGCTAGACTAGCGGGAGATACGCAGTATTTT. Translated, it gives CSARLAGDTQYF.

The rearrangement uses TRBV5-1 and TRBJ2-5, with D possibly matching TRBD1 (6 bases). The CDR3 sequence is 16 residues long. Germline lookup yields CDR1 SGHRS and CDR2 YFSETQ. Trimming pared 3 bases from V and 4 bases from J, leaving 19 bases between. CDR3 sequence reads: CASSWGTLRTPETQYF. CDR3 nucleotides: TGCGCCAGCAGCTGGGGGACACTACGTACCCCAGAGACCCAGTACTTC.

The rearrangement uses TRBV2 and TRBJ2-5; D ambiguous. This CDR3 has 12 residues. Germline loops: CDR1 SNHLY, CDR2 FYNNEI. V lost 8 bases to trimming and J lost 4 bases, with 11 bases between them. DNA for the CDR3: TGTGCCAGCCTCCGAGAAGCAGAGACCCAGTACTTC. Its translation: CASLREAETQYF.

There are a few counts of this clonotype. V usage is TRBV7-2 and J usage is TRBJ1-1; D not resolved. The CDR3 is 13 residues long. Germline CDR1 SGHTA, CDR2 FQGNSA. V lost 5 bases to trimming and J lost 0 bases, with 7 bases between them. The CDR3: CASSHQLNTEAFF. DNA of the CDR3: TGTGCCAGCAGCCACCAACTGAACACTGAAGCTTTCTTT.

In DNA form, the CDR3 reads TGTGCCAGCAGTTATGGACAGGGGGAGTACAATGAGCAGTTCTTC. Translation gives CASSYGQGEYNEQFF. The chain combines TRBV6-5 with TRBJ2-1; 10 nucleotides line up with TRBD1. V dropped 3 bases and J dropped 4; count of bases not matched to a gene: 3. Germline loops: CDR1 MNHEY, CDR2 SVGAGI. The CDR3 has 15 amino acids.

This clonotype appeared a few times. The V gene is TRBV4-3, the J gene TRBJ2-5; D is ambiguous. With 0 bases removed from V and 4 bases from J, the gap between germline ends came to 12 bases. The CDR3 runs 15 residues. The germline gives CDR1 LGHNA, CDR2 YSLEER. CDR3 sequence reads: CASSQDLRLGETQYF. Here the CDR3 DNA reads TGCGCCAGCAGCCAAGATCTGCGGTTGGGAGAGACCCAGTACTTC.

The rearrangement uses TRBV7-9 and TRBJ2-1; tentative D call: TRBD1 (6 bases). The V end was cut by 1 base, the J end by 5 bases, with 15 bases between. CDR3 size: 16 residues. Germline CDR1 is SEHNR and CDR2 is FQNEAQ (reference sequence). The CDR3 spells CASSLVGTRVNNEQFF. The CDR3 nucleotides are TGTGCCAGCAGCTTAGTGGGGACACGAGTTAACAATGAGCAGTTCTTC.

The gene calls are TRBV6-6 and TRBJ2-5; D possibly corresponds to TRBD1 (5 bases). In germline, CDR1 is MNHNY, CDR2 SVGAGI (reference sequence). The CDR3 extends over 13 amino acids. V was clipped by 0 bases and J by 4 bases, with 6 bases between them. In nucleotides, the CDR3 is TGTGCCAGCAGTTACTCGGGGCCAGAGACCCAGTACTTC. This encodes CASSYSGPETQYF.

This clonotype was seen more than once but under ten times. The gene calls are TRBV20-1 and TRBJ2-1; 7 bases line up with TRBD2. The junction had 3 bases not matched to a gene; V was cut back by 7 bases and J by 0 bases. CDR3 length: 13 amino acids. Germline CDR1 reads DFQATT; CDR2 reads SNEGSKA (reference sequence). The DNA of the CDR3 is TGCAGTGTAGGGGACTACTCCTACAATGAGCAGTTCTTC. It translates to CSVGDYSYNEQFF.

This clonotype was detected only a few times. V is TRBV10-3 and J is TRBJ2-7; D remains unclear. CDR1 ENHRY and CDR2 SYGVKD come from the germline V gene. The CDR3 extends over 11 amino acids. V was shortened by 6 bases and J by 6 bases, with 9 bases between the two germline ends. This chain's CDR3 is CAIRSTGEQYF. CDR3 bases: TGTGCCATCAGGAGTACGGGCGAGCAGTACTTC.

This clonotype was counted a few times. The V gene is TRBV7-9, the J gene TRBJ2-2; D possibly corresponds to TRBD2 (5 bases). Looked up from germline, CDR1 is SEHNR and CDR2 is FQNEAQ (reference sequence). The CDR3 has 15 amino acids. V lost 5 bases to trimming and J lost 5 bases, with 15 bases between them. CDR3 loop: CASSREQLNTGELFF. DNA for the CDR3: TGTGCCAGCAGCCGGGAACAGCTCAATACCGGGGAGCTGTTTTTT.

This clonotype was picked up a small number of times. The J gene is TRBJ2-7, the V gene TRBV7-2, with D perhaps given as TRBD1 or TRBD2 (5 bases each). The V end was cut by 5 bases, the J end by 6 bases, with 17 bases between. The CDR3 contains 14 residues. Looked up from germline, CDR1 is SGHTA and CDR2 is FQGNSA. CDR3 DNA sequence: TGTGCCAGCAGCCCGTCGGGGCTCGGTGGCGAGCAGTACTTC. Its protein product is CASSPSGLGGEQYF.

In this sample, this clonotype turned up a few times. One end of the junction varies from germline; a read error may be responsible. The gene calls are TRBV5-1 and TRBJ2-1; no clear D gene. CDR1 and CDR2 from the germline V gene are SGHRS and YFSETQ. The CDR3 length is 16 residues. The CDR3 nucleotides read TGCGCCAGCAGCTTGGCCGCGGAGTCCCTCTACGATGAGCAGTTCTTC. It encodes CASSLAAESLYDEQFF.

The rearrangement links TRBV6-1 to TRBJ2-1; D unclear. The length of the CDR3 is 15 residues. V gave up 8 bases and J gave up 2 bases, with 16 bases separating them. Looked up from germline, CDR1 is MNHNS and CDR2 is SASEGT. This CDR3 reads CASSVGTPTYNEQFF. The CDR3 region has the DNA TGTGCCAGCTCGGTCGGAACCCCCACCTACAATGAGCAGTTCTTC.

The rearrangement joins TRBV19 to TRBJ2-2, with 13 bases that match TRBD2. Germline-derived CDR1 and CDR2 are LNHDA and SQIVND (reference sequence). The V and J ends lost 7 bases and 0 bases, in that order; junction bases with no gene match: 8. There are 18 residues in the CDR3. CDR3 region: CASNWGLAGTANTGELFF. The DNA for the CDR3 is TGTGCCAGTAATTGGGGACTAGCGGGGACCGCGAACACCGGGGAGCTGTTTTTT.

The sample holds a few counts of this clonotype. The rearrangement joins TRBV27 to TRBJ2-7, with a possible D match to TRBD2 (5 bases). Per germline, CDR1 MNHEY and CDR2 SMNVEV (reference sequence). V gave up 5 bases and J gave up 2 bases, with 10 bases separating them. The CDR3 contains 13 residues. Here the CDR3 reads CASSRGAPYEQYF. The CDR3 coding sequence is TGTGCCAGCAGTCGGGGTGCCCCCTACGAGCAGTACTTC.